The 25 T cell receptor beta chains in this list originate from one sample, sequenced in a study of shared clonotypes between healthy human individuals. Clones were sequenced by immunoSEQ multiplex PCR, and TCRdb holds only the in-frame ones, with some missing. The sample contains approximately 500,000 clones, 75% to 85% of which appear only once. Sequencing was done on a sample of PBMCs. The receptors stem from a woman aged 35 to 49 in good health. Some clones in this sample may be carry-over from other donors' samples.

The V call is TRBV7-8, the J call TRBJ2-5, with D unclear. CDR1 and CDR2 (germline): SGHVS, FQNEAQ. The germline V and J ends were trimmed by 6 bases and 2 bases, with 1 base remaining between them. The length of the CDR3 is 10 residues. CDR3 protein: CASSQETQYF. DNA for the CDR3: TGTGCCAGCAGTCAAGAGACCCAGTACTTC.

The chain combines TRBV28 with TRBJ2-7; D possibly corresponds to TRBD1 (6 bases). From germline, CDR1 is MDHEN and CDR2 SYDVKM. The CDR3 extends over 14 amino acids. V dropped 5 bases and J dropped 3 bases, with 14 bases sitting between them. CDR3 region: CASSTPGQIYEQYF. CDR3 sequence (DNA): TGTGCCAGCAGTACCCCGGGACAAATCTACGAGCAGTACTTC.

The CDR3 region is CASSLAGRLAGNNEQFF. CDR3 nucleotides: TGTGCCAGCAGCTTAGCGGGTCGACTAGCGGGAAACAATGAGCAGTTCTTC. The chain is built from TRBV7-9 and TRBJ2-1, with TRBD2 matching 11 bases. Per the germline V gene, CDR1 is SEHNR and CDR2 is FQNEAQ (reference sequence). The CDR3 consists of 17 residues. V lost 0 bases to trimming and J lost 5 bases; unmatched junction nucleotides: 6.

This sequence joins TRBV4-1 and TRBJ1-6; the match to TRBD1 covers 10 bases. Unmatched junction bases numbered 6, after V lost 0 bases and J lost 10 bases. This CDR3 region has 16 residues. CDR1 is MGHRA and CDR2 is YSYEKL in the germline V gene. CDR3 protein: CASSQDPGQGPSPLHF. The CDR3 DNA sequence: TGCGCCAGCAGCCAAGATCCGGGACAGGGGCCCTCACCCCTCCACTTT.

Written as DNA, the CDR3 is TGTGCCAGCAGCTCTAGCGGGAGTGACAATGAGCAGTTCTTC. Amino acids: CASSSSGSDNEQFF. The V and J genes are TRBV5-4 and TRBJ2-1; TRBD2 matches at 10 bases. Germline lookup yields CDR1 SGHNT and CDR2 YYREEE (reference sequence). V was clipped by 3 bases and J by 5 bases; unmatched bases: 2. This CDR3 is built from 14 residues.

V gene TRBV4-1 combines with J gene TRBJ1-4; tentative D call: TRBD1 (5 bases). Germline assignment: CDR1 MGHRA and CDR2 YSYEKL. The CDR3 has 16 amino acids. Trimming took 0 bases from V and 7 from J, leaving 15 bases between them. The chain's CDR3 is CASSQDAVAGSEKLFF. CDR3 DNA sequence: TGCGCCAGCAGCCAAGATGCGGTTGCAGGGAGTGAAAAACTGTTTTTT.

The chain recombines TRBV7-3 with TRBJ1-6, with D maybe TRBD1 (5 bases). The CDR3 is 13 residues long. CDR1 is SGHTA and CDR2 is FQGTGA in the germline V gene. The ends were cut back, 0 bases at V and 14 bases at J, with 11 bases in the middle. The CDR3 is CASSLTQGMTLHF. The CDR3 bases are TGTGCCAGCAGCTTAACGCAGGGCATGACCCTCCACTTT.

The chain uses TRBV6-1 and TRBJ2-5, with D possibly being TRBD2 (6 bases). Deletions cut 3 bases from V and 7 bases from J, with 15 bases between. The germline CDR1 and CDR2 sequences are MNHNS and SASEGT. The length of the CDR3 is 14 residues. CDR3: CASSDLAGRWTQYF. In DNA, the CDR3 is TGTGCCAGCAGTGATTTGGCGGGACGATGGACCCAGTACTTC.

This clone is medium-sized in the sample. The chain is built from TRBV7-8 and TRBJ1-5, with D tentatively TRBD1 (5 bases). Trimming cost V 5 bases and J 6 bases, with 14 bases left between them. Germline CDR1 SGHVS, CDR2 FQNEAQ. CDR3 length equals 14 residues. CDR3 nucleotide sequence: TGTGCCAGCAGCGGGAGAGGGGTTCGTCAGCCCCAGCATTTT. Translation gives CASSGRGVRQPQHF. Variable domain in full (rest from reference TRBV7-8 and TRBJ1-5): GAGVSQSPRYKVAKRGQDVALRCDPISGHVSLFWYQQALGQGPEFLTYFQNEAQLDKSGLPSDRFFAERPEGSVSTLKIQRTQQEDSAVYLCASSGRGVRQPQHFGDGTRLSIL.

This clone showed up just a few times. The sample carries other DNA sequences with the same CDR3. The V and J genes are TRBV18 and TRBJ2-3, with 11 bases identical to TRBD2. The CDR3 has 15 residues. Germline lookup yields CDR1 KGHSH and CDR2 LQKENI. V lost 6 bases to trimming and J lost 5 bases; unmatched junction nucleotides: 7. In DNA, the CDR3 is TGTGCCAGCTCGCCCGGACTAGCGGGCGGAGATACGCAGTATTTT. Its protein is CASSPGLAGGDTQYF.

The V and J genes are TRBV7-2 and TRBJ2-1, with D hard to call. V dropped 3 bases and J dropped 6 bases, with 9 bases sitting between them. The CDR3 has 13 residues. Germline V gives CDR1 SGHTA, CDR2 FQGNSA. As DNA, the CDR3 is TGTGCCAGCAGCTTCGGTGTGTCCAATGAGCAGTTCTTC. Translating gives CASSFGVSNEQFF.

The chain has TRBV4-2 and TRBJ1-2; D is ambiguous. The CDR3 sequence is 16 residues long. Germline V gene sequence: CDR1 LGHNA, CDR2 YNFKEQ. Trimming stripped 1 base from V and 1 base from J, with 13 bases between. The CDR3 reads CASSQGLGKNNYGYTF. For the CDR3, the DNA is TGTGCCAGCAGCCAAGGTTTGGGGAAAAATAACTATGGCTACACCTTC.

The chain couples TRBV15 to TRBJ1-5; no firm D call. Germline V lookup: CDR1 LNHNV, CDR2 YYDKDF (reference sequence). The CDR3 sequence is 13 residues long. Trimming shortened V by 5 bases and J by 1 base, and 6 bases separated the two germline ends. For the CDR3, the DNA is TGTGCCACCAGCTCCCGAAGCAATCAGCCCCAGCATTTT. It encodes CATSSRSNQPQHF.

This chain joins TRBV7-7 and TRBJ2-5; D might be TRBD1 or TRBD2, each matching 6 bases. CDR3 length: 12 residues. Germline V gives CDR1 SSHAT, CDR2 FNYEAQ (reference sequence). Trimming took 3 bases from V and 7 from J, leaving 9 bases between them. CDR3 sequence reads: CASSFEGGTQYF. The CDR3 coding sequence is TGTGCCAGCAGCTTCGAGGGGGGGACCCAGTACTTC.

CDR3 sequence reads: CASRLTSGSYEQYF. In nucleotides, the CDR3 is TGTGCCAGCAGACTGACTAGCGGGAGCTACGAGCAGTACTTC. The chain links TRBV6-6 to TRBJ2-7; 12 bases match TRBD2. This CDR3 has 14 amino acids. CDR1 MNHNY and CDR2 SVGAGI come from the germline V gene (reference sequence). V shed 6 bases, J shed 3 bases, and the junction held 3 bases outside the gene matches.

V is TRBV2 and J is TRBJ2-3; 10 nucleotides match TRBD2. After removal of 4 bases from V and 9 bases from J, the junction contained 10 bases not matched to a gene. The V gene's germline CDR1 is SNHLY and CDR2 FYNNEI. The length of the CDR3 is 15 residues. As DNA, the CDR3 is TGTGCCAGCAGTGCATCGGCTAGCGGGAGTGGCACGCAGTATTTT. Its protein is CASSASASGSGTQYF.

V usage is TRBV28 and J usage is TRBJ2-5; tentatively, D is TRBD2 (6 bases). Looked up from germline, CDR1 is MDHEN and CDR2 is SYDVKM. CDR3 length: 15 amino acids. V dropped 6 bases and J dropped 2 bases, with 16 bases sitting between them. The DNA for the CDR3 is TGTGCCAGCAGCCGCCTAGCGTACCATCAAGAGACCCAGTACTTC. Its protein is CASSRLAYHQETQYF.

The V gene is TRBV5-4, the J gene TRBJ2-5; 7 bases are a match to TRBD1. The germline gives CDR1 SGHNT, CDR2 YYREEE (reference sequence). The CDR3 runs to 16 residues. V shed 4 bases, J shed 4 bases, and the junction held 13 bases outside the gene matches. CDR3 in amino acids: CASSPGHRGPGETQYF. CDR3 coding DNA: TGTGCCAGCAGCCCGGGGCACAGGGGCCCAGGAGAGACCCAGTACTTC. The whole variable domain, remainder taken from reference TRBV5-4 and TRBJ2-5, is ETGVTQSPTHLIKTRGQQVTLRCSSQSGHNTVSWYQQALGQGPQFIFQYYREEENGRGNFPPRFSGLQFPNYSSELNVNALELDDSALYLCASSPGHRGPGETQYFGPGTRLLVL.

The V and J genes are TRBV7-2 and TRBJ2-2, with 9 bases matching TRBD2. The germline CDR1 and CDR2 sequences are SGHTA and FQGNSA. The CDR3 loop spans 15 amino acids. V lost 1 base to trimming and J lost 6 bases; unmatched junction nucleotides: 3. This CDR3 is CASSLVAGDAGELFF. CDR3 DNA: TGTGCCAGCAGCTTAGTAGCGGGAGATGCCGGGGAGCTGTTTTTT.

This clone showed up just once. This chain connects TRBV23-1 to TRBJ2-7, with D perhaps TRBD1 (6 bases). TRBV23-1 is marked as an open reading frame, function uncertain. Trimming took 0 bases from V and 0 from J, leaving 12 bases between them. The CDR3 runs to 16 residues. The CDR3 loop reads CASSQSIQGFSYEQYF. For the CDR3, the DNA is TGCGCCAGCAGTCAATCGATCCAGGGGTTCTCCTACGAGCAGTACTTC.

This chain connects TRBV28 to TRBJ2-2, with unresolved D. V lost 6 bases and J 3 bases, leaving 11 bases between the germline ends. This CDR3 comprises 14 residues. Germline CDR1 and CDR2: MDHEN and SYDVKM. This CDR3 is CASRRSGDTGELFF. The CDR3 DNA follows: TGTGCCAGCAGAAGATCAGGAGACACCGGGGAGCTGTTTTTT.

The chain is built from TRBV19 and TRBJ1-1, with 8 bases lining up with TRBD1. The CDR3 length is 13 residues. The germline V gene encodes CDR1 LNHDA and CDR2 SQIVND (reference sequence). The trim removed 5 bases at V and 6 bases at J, leaving 5 bases unmatched. CDR3 loop: CASSQTGGSEAFF. The DNA of the CDR3 is TGTGCCAGTAGTCAAACAGGGGGTTCTGAAGCTTTCTTT.

The chain employs TRBV12-5 and TRBJ2-1, with a possible D match to TRBD2 (8 bases). CDR1 is LGHNT, CDR2 FRNRAP, per germline. CDR3 length: 18 amino acids. Trimming took 6 bases from V and 5 from J, leaving 26 bases between them. The CDR3 bases are TGTGCTAGTGGCAACGGTCGGGAGGGGGCGGCCACTAACAATGAGCAGTTCTTC. As protein: CASGNGREGAATNNEQFF.

This clone was counted a few times. This chain links TRBV7-2 with TRBJ2-1; 9 nucleotides align to TRBD1. The V gene end was trimmed by 5 bases and the J gene end by 7 bases; junction bases not matched to a gene: 12. Germline V gene lookup returns CDR1 SGHTA and CDR2 FQGNSA. The CDR3 loop spans 16 amino acids. CDR3 in amino acids: CASSLNGQGIGNEQFF. CDR3 sequence (DNA): TGTGCCAGCAGCCTTAACGGACAGGGGATCGGGAATGAGCAGTTCTTC.

This clone was observed a few times. The chain uses TRBV5-1 and TRBJ1-2, with a possible D match to TRBD1 (5 bases). Germline V lookup: CDR1 SGHRS, CDR2 YFSETQ. The CDR3 sequence is 15 residues long. Trimming took off 3 bases at V and 5 bases at J, with 17 bases between the two ends. This chain's CDR3 is CASSWAGQGPYGYTF. CDR3 sequence (DNA): TGCGCCAGCAGCTGGGCGGGGCAGGGACCATATGGCTACACCTTC.